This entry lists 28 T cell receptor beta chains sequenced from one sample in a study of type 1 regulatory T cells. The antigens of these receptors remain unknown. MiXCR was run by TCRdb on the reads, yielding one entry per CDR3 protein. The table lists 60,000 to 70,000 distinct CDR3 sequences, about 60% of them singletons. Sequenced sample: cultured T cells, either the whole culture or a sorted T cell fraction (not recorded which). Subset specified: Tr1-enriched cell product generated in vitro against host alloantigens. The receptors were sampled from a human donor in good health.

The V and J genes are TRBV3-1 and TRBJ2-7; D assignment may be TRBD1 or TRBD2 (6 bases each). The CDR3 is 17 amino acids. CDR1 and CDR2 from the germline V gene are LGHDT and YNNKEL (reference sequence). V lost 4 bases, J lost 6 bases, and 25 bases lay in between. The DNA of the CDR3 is TGTGCCAGCAGCCGAACCTCTCTACGAGGGGGGTTATCCGAGCAGTACTTC. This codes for CASSRTSLRGGLSEQYF.

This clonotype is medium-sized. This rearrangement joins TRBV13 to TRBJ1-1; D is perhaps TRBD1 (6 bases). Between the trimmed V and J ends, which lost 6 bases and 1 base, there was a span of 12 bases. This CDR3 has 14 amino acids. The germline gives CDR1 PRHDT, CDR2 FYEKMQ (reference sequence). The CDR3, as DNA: TGTGCCAGCAGGCCACAGGGTCCGAACACTGAAGCTTTCTTT. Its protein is CASRPQGPNTEAFF.

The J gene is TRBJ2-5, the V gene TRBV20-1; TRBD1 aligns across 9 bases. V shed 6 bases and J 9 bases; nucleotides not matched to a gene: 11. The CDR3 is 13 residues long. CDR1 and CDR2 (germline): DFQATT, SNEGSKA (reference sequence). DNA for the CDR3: TGCAGTGCGGGGGACAGGGCCGGCGCGGCCCAGTACTTC. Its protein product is CSAGDRAGAAQYF.

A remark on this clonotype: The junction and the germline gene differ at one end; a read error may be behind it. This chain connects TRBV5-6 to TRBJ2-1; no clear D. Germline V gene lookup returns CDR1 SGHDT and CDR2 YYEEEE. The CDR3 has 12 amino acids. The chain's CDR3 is CASSLPYDEQFF. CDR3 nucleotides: TGTGCCAGCAGCTTGCCCTACGATGAGCAGTTCTTC.

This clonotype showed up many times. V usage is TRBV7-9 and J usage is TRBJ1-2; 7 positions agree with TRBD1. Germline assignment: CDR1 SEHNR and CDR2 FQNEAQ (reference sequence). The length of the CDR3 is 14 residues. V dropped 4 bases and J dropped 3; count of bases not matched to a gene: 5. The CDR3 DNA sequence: TGTGCCAGCAGCTCCGCCGGGACAGACTATGGCTACACCTTC. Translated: CASSSAGTDYGYTF. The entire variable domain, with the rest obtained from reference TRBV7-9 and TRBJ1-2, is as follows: DTGVSQNPRHKITKRGQNVTFRCDPISEHNRLYWYRQTLGQGPEFLTYFQNEAQLEKSRLLSDRFSAERPKGSFSTLEIQRTEQGDSAMYLCASSSAGTDYGYTFGSGTRLTVV.

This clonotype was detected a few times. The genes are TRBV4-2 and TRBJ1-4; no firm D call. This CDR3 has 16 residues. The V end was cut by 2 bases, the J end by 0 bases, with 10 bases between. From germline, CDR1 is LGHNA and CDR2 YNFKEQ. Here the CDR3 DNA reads TGTGCCAGCAGCCAATCTGAATCTGCAACTAATGAAAAACTGTTTTTT. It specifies CASSQSESATNEKLFF.

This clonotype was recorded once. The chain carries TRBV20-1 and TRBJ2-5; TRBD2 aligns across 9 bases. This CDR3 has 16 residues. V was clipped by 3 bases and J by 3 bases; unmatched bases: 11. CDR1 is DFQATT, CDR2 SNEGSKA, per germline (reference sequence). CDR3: CSASEWAGGPKETQYF. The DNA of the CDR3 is TGCAGTGCTAGTGAGTGGGCGGGAGGGCCTAAAGAGACCCAGTACTTC.

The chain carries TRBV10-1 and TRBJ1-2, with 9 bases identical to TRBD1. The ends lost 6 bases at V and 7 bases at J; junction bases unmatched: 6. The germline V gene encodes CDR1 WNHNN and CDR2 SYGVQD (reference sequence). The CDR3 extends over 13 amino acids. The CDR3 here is CASSSDRGIGYTF. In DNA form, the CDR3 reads TGCGCCAGCAGCTCGGACAGGGGAATTGGCTACACCTTC.

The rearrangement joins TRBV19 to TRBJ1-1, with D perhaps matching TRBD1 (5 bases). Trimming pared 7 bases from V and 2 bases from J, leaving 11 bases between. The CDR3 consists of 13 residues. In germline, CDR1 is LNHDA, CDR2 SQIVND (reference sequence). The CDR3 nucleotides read TGTGCCAGTAAGACAGAACCCAACACTGAAGCTTTCTTT. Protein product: CASKTEPNTEAFF.

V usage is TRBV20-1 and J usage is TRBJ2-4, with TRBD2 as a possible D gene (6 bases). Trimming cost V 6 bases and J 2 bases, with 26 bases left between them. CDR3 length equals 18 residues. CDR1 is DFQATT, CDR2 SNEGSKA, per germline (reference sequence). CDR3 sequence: CSAKRPRGQIISKNIQYF. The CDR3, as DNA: TGCAGTGCAAAGCGGCCGCGGGGTCAGATAATTTCCAAAAACATTCAGTACTTC.

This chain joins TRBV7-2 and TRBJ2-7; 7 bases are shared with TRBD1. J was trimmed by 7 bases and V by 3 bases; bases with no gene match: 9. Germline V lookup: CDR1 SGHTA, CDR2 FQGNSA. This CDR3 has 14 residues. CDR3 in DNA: TGTGCCAGCAGCTTGGACAGGCAATCACTAGAGCAGTACTTC. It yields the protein CASSLDRQSLEQYF.

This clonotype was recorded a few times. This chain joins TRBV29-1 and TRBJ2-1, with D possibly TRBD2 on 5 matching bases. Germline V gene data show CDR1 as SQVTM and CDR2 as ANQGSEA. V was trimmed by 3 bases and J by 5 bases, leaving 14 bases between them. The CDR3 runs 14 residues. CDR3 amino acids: CSVDRSGVDNEQFF. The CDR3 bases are TGCAGCGTTGATAGAAGCGGAGTTGACAATGAGCAGTTCTTC.

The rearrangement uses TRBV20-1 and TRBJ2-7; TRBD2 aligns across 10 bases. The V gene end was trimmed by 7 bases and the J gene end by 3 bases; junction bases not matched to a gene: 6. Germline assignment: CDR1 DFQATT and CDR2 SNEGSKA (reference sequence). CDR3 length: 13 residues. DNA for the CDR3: TGCAGTGGGTGGGCTAGCGGGAGCTACGAGCAGTACTTC. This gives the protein CSGWASGSYEQYF.

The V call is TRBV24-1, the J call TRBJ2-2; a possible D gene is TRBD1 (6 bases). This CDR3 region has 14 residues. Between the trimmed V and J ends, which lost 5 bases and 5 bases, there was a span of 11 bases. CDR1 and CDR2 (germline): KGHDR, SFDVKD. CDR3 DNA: TGTGCCACCAGTGGTTTTCAGGGGACCGGGGAGCTGTTTTTT. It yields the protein CATSGFQGTGELFF.

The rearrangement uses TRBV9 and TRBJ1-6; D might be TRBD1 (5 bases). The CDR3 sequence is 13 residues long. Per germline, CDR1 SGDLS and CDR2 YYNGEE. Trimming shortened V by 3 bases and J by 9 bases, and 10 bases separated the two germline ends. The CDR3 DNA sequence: TGTGCCAGCAGCGCTGGGGCCATTTCACCCCTCCACTTT. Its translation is CASSAGAISPLHF.

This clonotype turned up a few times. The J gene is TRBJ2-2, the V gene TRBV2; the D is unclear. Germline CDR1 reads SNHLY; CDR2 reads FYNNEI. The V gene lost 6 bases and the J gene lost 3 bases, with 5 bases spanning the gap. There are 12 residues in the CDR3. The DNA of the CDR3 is TGTGCCAGCAGGGATTACACCGGGGAGCTGTTTTTT. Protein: CASRDYTGELFF.

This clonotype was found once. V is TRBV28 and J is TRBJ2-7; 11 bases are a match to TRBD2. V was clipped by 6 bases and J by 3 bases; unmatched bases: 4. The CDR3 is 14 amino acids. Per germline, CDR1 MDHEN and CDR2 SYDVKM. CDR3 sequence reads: CASSVTSGVYEQYF. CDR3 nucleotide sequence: TGTGCCAGCAGCGTGACTAGCGGGGTCTACGAGCAGTACTTC.

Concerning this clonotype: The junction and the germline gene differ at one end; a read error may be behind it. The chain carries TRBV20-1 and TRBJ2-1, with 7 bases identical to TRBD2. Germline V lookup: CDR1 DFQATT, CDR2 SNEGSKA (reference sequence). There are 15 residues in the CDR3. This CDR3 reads CSTRDGGGNYNEQFF. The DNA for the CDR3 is TGCAGTACTAGAGATGGGGGAGGGAACTACAATGAGCAGTTCTTC.

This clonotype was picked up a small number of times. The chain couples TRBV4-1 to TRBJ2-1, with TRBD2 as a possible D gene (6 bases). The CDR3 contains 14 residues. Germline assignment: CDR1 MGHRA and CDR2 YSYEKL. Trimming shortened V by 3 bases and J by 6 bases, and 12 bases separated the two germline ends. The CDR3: CASSQGLMSNEQFF. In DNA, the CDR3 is TGCGCCAGCAGCCAGGGACTGATGAGCAATGAGCAGTTCTTC.

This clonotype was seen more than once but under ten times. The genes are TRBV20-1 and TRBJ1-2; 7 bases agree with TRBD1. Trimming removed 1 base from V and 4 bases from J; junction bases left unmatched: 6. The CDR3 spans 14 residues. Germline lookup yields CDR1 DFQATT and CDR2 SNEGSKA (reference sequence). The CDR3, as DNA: TGCAGTGCTAGAGCGGACAGGCTCCCCTATGGCTACACCTTC. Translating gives CSARADRLPYGYTF.

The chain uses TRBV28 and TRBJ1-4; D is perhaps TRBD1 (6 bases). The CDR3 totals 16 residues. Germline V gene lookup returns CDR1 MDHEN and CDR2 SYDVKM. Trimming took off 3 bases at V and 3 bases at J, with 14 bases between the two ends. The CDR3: CASSFWRGESNEKLFF. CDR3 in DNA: TGTGCCAGCAGTTTTTGGAGGGGGGAATCTAATGAAAAACTGTTTTTT.

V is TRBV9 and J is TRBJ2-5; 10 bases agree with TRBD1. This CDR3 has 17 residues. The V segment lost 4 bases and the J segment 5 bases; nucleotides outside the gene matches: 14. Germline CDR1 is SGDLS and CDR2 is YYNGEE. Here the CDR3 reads CASSPDRGRGGYETQYF. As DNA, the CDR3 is TGTGCCAGCAGCCCAGACAGGGGGCGCGGGGGTTATGAGACCCAGTACTTC.

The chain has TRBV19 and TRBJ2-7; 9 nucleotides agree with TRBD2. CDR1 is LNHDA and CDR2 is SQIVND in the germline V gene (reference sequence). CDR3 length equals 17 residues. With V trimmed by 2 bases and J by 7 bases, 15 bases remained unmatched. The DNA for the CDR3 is TGTGCCAGTAGTATATACGCTAGCGGGACGGGGCGCGGGGAGCAGTACTTC. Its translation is CASSIYASGTGRGEQYF.

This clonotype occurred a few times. CDR3 sequence: CASSSLTAGGGRASYNEQFF. The CDR3 DNA is TGTGCCAGCAGCTCCTTAACCGCGGGGGGCGGGAGGGCCTCCTACAATGAGCAGTTCTTC. The rearrangement uses TRBV7-6 and TRBJ2-1, with 9 bases that match TRBD2. The CDR3 runs 20 residues. Per the germline V gene, CDR1 is SGHVS and CDR2 is FNYEAQ. Trimming took 4 bases from V and 0 from J; bases not matched to a gene: 16.

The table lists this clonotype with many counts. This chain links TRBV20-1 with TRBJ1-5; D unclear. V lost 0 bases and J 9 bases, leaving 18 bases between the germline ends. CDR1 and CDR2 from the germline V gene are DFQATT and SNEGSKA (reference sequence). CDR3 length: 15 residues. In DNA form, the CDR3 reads TGCAGTGCTAGAGAAACCGGGCCGAGTATGTGGCCCCAGCATTTT. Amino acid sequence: CSARETGPSMWPQHF.

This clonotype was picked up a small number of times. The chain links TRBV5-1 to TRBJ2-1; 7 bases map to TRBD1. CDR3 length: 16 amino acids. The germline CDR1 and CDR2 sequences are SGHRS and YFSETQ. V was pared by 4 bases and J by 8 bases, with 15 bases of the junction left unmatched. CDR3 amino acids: CASSPTNRGQRDEQFF. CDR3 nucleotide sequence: TGCGCCAGCAGCCCGACGAACAGGGGACAAAGGGATGAGCAGTTCTTC.

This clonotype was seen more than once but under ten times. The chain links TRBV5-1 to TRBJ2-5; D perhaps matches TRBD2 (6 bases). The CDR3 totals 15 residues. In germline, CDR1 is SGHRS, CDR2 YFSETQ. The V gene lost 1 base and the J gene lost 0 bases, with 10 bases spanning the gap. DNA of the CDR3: TGCGCCAGCAGCTTGACGGGACTGTACCAAGAGACCCAGTACTTC. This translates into CASSLTGLYQETQYF.

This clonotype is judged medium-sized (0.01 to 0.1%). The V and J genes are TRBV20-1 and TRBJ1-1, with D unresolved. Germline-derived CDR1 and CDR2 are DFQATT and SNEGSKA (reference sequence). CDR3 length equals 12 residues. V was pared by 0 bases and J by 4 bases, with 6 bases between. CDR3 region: CSAREGSTEAFF. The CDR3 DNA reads TGCAGTGCTAGAGAGGGGTCCACTGAAGCTTTCTTT.